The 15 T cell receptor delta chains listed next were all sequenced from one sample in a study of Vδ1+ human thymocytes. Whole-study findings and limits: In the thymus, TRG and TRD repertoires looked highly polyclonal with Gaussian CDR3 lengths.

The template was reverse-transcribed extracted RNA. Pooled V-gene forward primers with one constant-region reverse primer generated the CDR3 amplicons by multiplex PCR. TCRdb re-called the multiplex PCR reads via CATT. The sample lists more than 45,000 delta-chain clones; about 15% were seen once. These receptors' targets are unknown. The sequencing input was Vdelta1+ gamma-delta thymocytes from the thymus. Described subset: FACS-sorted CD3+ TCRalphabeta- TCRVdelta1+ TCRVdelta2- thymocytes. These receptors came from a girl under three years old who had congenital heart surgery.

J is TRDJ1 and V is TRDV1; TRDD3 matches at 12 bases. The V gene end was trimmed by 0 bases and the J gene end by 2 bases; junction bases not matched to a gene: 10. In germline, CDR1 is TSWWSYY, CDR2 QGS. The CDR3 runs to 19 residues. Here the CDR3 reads CALGELSAGGYARTDKLIF. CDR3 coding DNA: TGTGCTCTTGGGGAACTATCAGCTGGGGGATACGCTAGGACCGATAAACTCATCTTT.

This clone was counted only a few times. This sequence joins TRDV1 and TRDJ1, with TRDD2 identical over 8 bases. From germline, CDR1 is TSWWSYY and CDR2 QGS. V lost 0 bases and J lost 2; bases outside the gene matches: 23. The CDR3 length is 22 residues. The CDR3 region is CALGELRSARFLRRASTDKLIF. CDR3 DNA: TGTGCTCTTGGGGAACTAAGATCAGCCCGCTTCCTACGTCGGGCCAGTACCGATAAACTCATCTTT.

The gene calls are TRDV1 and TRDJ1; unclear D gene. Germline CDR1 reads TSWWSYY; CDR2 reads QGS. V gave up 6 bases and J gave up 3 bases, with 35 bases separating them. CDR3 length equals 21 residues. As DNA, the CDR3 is TGTGCTCTTGGAGAGGTGACGGCCCACGGCCATACTGACGGCTGCGCCGATAAACTCATCTTT. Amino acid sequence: CALGEVTAHGHTDGCADKLIF.

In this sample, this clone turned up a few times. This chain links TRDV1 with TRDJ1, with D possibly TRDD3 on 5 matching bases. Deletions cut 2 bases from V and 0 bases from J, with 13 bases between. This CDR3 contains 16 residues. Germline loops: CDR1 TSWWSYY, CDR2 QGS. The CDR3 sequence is CALGERGAWYTDKLIF. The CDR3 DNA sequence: TGTGCTCTTGGGGAAAGGGGGGCGTGGTACACCGATAAACTCATCTTT.

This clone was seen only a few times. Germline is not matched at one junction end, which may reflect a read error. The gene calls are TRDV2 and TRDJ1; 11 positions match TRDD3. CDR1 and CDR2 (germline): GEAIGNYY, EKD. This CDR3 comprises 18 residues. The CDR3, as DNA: TGTGCCCGTGACACCCTTCTGGGGGATACACCGTACACCGATAAACTCATCTTT. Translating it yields CARDTLLGDTPYTDKLIF.

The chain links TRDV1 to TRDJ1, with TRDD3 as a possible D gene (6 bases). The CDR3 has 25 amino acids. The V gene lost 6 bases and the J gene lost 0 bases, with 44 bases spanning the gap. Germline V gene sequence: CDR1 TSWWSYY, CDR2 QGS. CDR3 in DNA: TGTGCTCTTGGAGGAACGCCCCTACTAGGGAAACTCTGGGGAAAACTACCCCGAGACACCGATAAACTCATCTTT. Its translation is CALGGTPLLGKLWGKLPRDTDKLIF.

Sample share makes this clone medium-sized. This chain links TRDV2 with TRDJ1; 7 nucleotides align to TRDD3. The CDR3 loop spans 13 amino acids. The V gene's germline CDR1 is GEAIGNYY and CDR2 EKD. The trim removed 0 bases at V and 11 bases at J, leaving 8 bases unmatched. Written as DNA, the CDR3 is TGTGCCTGTGACACCGACTGGGGTACGAGTCTCATCTTT. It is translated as CACDTDWGTSLIF.

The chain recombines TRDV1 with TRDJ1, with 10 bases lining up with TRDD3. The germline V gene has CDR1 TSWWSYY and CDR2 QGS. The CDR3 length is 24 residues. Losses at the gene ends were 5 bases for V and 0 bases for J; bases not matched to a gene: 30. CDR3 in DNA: TGTGCTCTTGGGAAGAGGACCCTACAAGGGCGGATAGTACTGGGGGATCCCCACACCGATAAACTCATCTTT. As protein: CALGKRTLQGRIVLGDPHTDKLIF.

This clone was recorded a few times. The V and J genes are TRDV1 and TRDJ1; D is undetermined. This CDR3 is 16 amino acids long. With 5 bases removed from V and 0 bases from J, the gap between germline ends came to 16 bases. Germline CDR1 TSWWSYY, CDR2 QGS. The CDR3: CALGNPSPLYTDKLIF. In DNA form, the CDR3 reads TGTGCTCTTGGGAACCCCAGCCCCCTTTACACCGATAAACTCATCTTT.

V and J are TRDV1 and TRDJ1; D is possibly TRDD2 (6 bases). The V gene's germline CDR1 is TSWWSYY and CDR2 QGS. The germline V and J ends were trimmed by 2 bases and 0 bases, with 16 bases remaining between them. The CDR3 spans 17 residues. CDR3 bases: TGTGCTCTTGGGGAATTCTTTCCTAAACCCTACACCGATAAACTCATCTTT. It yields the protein CALGEFFPKPYTDKLIF.

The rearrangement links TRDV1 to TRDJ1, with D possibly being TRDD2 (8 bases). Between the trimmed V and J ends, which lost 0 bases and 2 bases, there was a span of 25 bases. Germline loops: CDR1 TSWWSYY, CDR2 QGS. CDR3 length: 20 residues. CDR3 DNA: TGTGCTCTTGGGGAACTCCCCCTTCCTAGTCCGGGGGATGCAACCGATAAACTCATCTTT. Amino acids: CALGELPLPSPGDATDKLIF.

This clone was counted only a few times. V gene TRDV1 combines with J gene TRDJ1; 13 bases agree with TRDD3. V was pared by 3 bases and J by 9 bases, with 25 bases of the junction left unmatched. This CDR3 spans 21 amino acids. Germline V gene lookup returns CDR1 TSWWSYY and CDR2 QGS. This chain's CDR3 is CALGEFYTGGYARGARSELIF. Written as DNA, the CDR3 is TGTGCTCTTGGGGAGTTTTATACTGGGGGATACGCCAGGGGAGCACGCTCCGAACTCATCTTT.

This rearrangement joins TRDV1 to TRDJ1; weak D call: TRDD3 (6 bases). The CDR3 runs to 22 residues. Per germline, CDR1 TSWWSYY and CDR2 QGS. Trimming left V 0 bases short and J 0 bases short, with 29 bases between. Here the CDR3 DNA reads TGTGCTCTTGGGGAACTACCCCTGCCGGCACCTTTACTGGGATTGTACACCGATAAACTCATCTTT. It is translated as CALGELPLPAPLLGLYTDKLIF.

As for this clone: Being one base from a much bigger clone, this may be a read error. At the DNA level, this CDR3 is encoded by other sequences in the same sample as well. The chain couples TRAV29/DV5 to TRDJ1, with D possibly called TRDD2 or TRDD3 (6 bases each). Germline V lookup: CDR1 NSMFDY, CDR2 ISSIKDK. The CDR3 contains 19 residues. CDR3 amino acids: CAASAFLFSGGGLNDKLIF. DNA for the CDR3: TGTGCCGCAAGCGCGTTCCTATTCTCTGGTGGGGGGCTCAACGATAAACTCATCTTT.

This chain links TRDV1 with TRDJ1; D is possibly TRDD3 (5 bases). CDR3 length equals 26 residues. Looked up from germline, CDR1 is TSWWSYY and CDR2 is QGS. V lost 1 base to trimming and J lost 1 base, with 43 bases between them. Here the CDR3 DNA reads TGTGCTCTTGGGGAACAGAACGATGGGCTCCTCGTGGTCAACTTAGGGGGTGCTAGACGCACCGATAAACTCATCTTT. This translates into CALGEQNDGLLVVNLGGARRTDKLIF.